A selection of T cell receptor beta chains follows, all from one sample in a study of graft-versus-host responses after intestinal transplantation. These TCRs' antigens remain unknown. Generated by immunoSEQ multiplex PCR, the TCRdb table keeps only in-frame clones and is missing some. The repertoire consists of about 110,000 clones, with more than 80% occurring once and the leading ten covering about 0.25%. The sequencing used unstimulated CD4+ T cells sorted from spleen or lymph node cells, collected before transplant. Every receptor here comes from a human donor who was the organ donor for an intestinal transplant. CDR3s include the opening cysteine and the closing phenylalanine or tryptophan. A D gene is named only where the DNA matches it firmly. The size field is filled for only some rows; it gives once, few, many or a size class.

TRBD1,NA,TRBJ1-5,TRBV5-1,TGCGCCAGCAGCCTTGGGACAGGGGGCAGCAATCAGCCCCAGCATTTT,CASSLGTGGSNQPQHF
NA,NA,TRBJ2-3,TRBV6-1,TGTGCCAGCAGTGAATCGTCGGGGGACACAGATACGCAGTATTTT,CASSESSGDTDTQYF
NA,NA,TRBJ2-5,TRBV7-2,TGTGCCAGCAGCTTGGGGTGGGACTGGGGAAGGACCCAGTACTTC,CASSLGWDWGRTQYF
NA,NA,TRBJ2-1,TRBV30,TGTGCCTGGACCCCGGGACGCCTCTCCTACAATGAGCAGTTCTTC,CAWTPGRLSYNEQFF
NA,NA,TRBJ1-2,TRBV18,TGTGCCAGCTCACAGCGACAGGCCACGGGGTATGGCTACACCTTC,CASSQRQATGYGYTF
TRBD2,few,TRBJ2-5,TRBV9,TGTGCCAGCAGCGTAGGGGGGACGGGAGGGCAAGAGACCCAGTACTTC,CASSVGGTGGQETQYF
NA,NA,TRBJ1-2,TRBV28,TGTGCCAGCAGTTCCCAGGGAGTTAGTCGGAGCTATGGCTACACCTTC,CASSSQGVSRSYGYTF
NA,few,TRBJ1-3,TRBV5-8,TGTGCCAGCAGCTGGAGAGGGAGCTCTGGAAACACCATATATTTT,CASSWRGSSGNTIYF
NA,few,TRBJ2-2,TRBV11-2,TGTGCCAGCAGCTTAGGGGGCAGGGGGGACACCGGGGAGCTGTTTTTT,CASSLGGRGDTGELFF
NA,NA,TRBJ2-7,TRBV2,TGTGCCAGCAGGCCTCCTTACAGCTACGAGCAGTACTTC,CASRPPYSYEQYF
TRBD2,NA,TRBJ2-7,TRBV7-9,TGTGCCAGTCAGACTAGCGGGAGGTCTTCCTACGAGCAGTACTTC,CASQTSGRSSYEQYF
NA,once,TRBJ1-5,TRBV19,TGTGCCAGTACCGGGATCAATCAGCCCCAGCATTTT,CASTGINQPQHF
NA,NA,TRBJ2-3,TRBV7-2,TGTGCCAGCAGCTTAGCGGGACTCGTCACAGATACGCAGTATTTT,CASSLAGLVTDTQYF
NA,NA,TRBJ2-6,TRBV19,TGTGCCAGTAGTATCGGCTCTGGGGCCAACGTCCTGACTTTC,CASSIGSGANVLTF
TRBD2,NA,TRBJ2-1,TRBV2,TGTGCCAGCGGCTTGACTAGCGGCCACAATGAGCAGTTCTTC,CASGLTSGHNEQFF
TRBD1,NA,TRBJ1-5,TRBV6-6,TGTGCCAGCAGACCTGGACAGGGGAATCAGCCCCAGCATTTT,CASRPGQGNQPQHF
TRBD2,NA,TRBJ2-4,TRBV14,TGTGCCAGCAGCCAAGCCGGACTAGCGGACCTGAAAAACATTCAGTACTTC,CASSQAGLADLKNIQYF